This T cell receptor (beta chain) was identified in a study of T-cell reconstitution after alpha-beta-depleted transplantation in children. Trimming cost V 1 base and J 1 base; bases outside gene matches: 0. Germline V gene sequence: CDR1 DFQATT, CDR2 SNEGSKA (reference sequence). This CDR3 is 14 amino acids long. This sample's TCRbeta library carried unique molecular identifier barcodes. One entry per CDR3 protein results from TCRdb running MiXCR on the PCR reads. Among 600,000 to 700,000 distinct CDR3 sequences listed, roughly 15% were seen once. This clonotype was counted many times. This clonotype originated in a human donor who donated a stem cell graft to a child with acute myeloid leukemia. The sample was PBMCs from the stem cell graft donor, taken from the stem cell graft. The genes are TRBV20-1 and TRBJ2-7, with 11 positions matching TRBD2. As DNA, the CDR3 is TGCAGTGCTAGAGGGACTAGCGGGTCCTACGAGCAGTACTTC. Translation gives CSARGTSGSYEQYF.